The 6 T cell receptor beta chains in this list originate from one sample, sequenced in a study of T-cell reconstitution after alpha-beta-depleted transplantation in children. The authors prepared the TCRbeta library with unique molecular identifiers. TCRdb reprocessed the PCR reads via MiXCR and lists one record per CDR3 protein. This sample has a few hundred thousand distinct CDR3 sequences, with roughly 43% found just once. The specimen comprised PBMCs, sampled before TCRalphabeta/CD19-depleted stem cell transplant. The receptors shown here come from a girl between 2 and 10 years old with aplastic anemia, due to receive a stem cell transplant.

The chain carries TRBV7-8 and TRBJ2-1; TRBD2 matches 10 bases. Per germline, CDR1 SGHVS and CDR2 FQNEAQ. The CDR3 extends over 15 amino acids. Trimming took 4 bases from V and 2 from J; bases not matched to a gene: 2. The CDR3 reads CASSSSGGAYNEQFF. DNA for the CDR3: TGTGCCAGCAGCTCCAGCGGGGGGGCCTACAATGAGCAGTTCTTC. Based on the CDR3 plus reference TRBV7-8 and TRBJ2-1, the full variable domain is GAGVSQSPRYKVAKRGQDVALRCDPISGHVSLFWYQQALGQGPEFLTYFQNEAQLDKSGLPSDRFFAERPEGSVSTLKIQRTQQEDSAVYLCASSSSGGAYNEQFFGPGTRLTVL.

This clonotype was counted only a few times. The chain has TRBV29-1 and TRBJ2-1, with TRBD2 matching 14 bases. Trimming removed 1 base from V and 7 bases from J; junction bases left unmatched: 0. The germline V gene has CDR1 SQVTM and CDR2 ANQGSEA. The CDR3 sequence is 14 residues long. In DNA, the CDR3 is TGCAGCGTTGAAGGGACTAGCGGGAGGAATGAGCAGTTCTTC. Amino acids: CSVEGTSGRNEQFF.

The genes are TRBV7-3 and TRBJ1-1; D unclear. Germline CDR1 and CDR2: SGHTA and FQGTGA. CDR3 length: 14 residues. With 0 bases removed from V and 4 bases from J, the gap between germline ends came to 9 bases. Written as DNA, the CDR3 is TGTGCCAGCAGCTTAACTGGAGACATCACTGAAGCTTTCTTT. Amino acids: CASSLTGDITEAFF.

This clonotype came up many times. The chain couples TRBV12-3 or TRBV12-4 to TRBJ1-2; possible D gene TRBD1, 6 bases. CDR3 length: 15 amino acids. V gave up 2 bases and J gave up 7 bases, with 17 bases separating them. The CDR3 nucleotides read TGTGCCAGCAGTTTATTTACCGGGGGGCGGCGTGGCTACACCTTC. It yields the protein CASSLFTGGRRGYTF.

This clonotype was seen only once. The gene calls are TRBV5-1 and TRBJ2-3; 7 bases align to TRBD2. The J segment lost 2 bases and the V segment lost 2 bases, leaving 5 bases of the junction unmatched. Per germline, CDR1 SGHRS and CDR2 YFSETQ. The CDR3 runs to 15 residues. CDR3 in DNA: TGCGCCAGCAGCTTAAGCGGGGATTCCACAGATACGCAGTATTTT. Amino acid sequence: CASSLSGDSTDTQYF.

This clonotype was seen once. The CDR3 protein is CASSPGVSAEKLFF. The CDR3 DNA reads TGTGCCAGCAGCCCGGGGGTATCCGCTGAAAAACTGTTTTTT. The rearrangement uses TRBV7-9 and TRBJ1-4; tentatively, D is TRBD1 (5 bases). V lost 5 bases and J 7 bases, leaving 14 bases between the germline ends. This CDR3 comprises 14 residues. Looked up from germline, CDR1 is SEHNR and CDR2 is FQNEAQ (reference sequence).